This T cell receptor beta chain was sequenced for a study of T cells expressing NK-cell markers (dated by TCRdb to 2018 to 2021). About the investigation overall: In sorted CD3+CD56+NKG2C+, CD3+CD56+NKG2C- and CD3+CD56-NKG2C+ T-cell subsets from eight or nine donors, TCR beta-chain repertoires were profiled. The study sequenced eight donors, all healthy volunteers chosen at random: three men and five women. Among the eight sequenced donors, only one was HCMV-seronegative, while the other seven were HCMV-seropositive. The libraries were sequenced on Illumina HiSeq 2000/2500, MiSeq or NextSeq, producing 2 x 150 bp reads. General study outcomes and caveats: Those dominant clonotypes were again the most abundant among CD3+CD56-NKG2C+ cells in a handful of donors, at about 25-60.1%. For 5 or 6 donors, the dominant CD3+CD56+NKG2C+ clonotypes were among the top 10 CD8+ clonotypes and accounted for 1.0-7.0% of CD8+ T cells. Whether the expanded NKG2C-expressing T cell clones were specific for HCMV antigens remained unclear.

CDR1 and CDR2 are drawn from the germline V gene (reference sequence): SEHNR, FQNEAQ. From the cysteine up to the phenylalanine, the CDR3 has a length of 15 residues. No DNA is given. Sequencing was performed on an Illumina HiSeq 2000. The TCR beta cDNA libraries were made using 5'RACE template switching, a step that added both a universal primer site and unique molecular identifiers. cDNA synthesis was primed from the TCR beta constant segment and was followed by two successive PCR amplification steps. In the source study's methods: MIGEC was used to demultiplex reads and group the reads by UMI, and MiTCR was used to assemble and quantify clonotypes. Only TCR cDNA sequences supported by at least two reads were kept to exclude erroneous sequences. The tcR package was used for downstream repertoire analysis, and clonotypes were matched between fractions using CDR3 nucleotide sequence together with V segment. VDJmatch was used to annotate antigen specificity against VDJdb, with one amino acid substitution in CDR3 permitted. The reads underwent TCRdb reprocessing, giving one record for each CDR3 protein sequence and no DNA. TCRdb, not the original authors, processed these V and J calls. The sample's table covers fewer than 300,000 distinct CDR3 sequences. The ten largest clones add up to 4% to 4.5% of the sample.

Regarding this clonotype: Its recognized antigen is unknown.

HCMV serostatus was determined by detecting HCMV-specific IgG in serum with a commercial ELISA kit. Ficoll density gradient centrifugation was used to isolate peripheral blood mononuclear cells from blood. The sequence was collected from a woman aged 18 to 69 in good health. Sequencing was performed on blood T cells: a sorted CD56 or NKG2C T cell subset, CD4+ or CD8+ T cells, or bulk PBMC T cells (not recorded which). This sequence uses TRBV7-9 and TRBJ2-1; without DNA, the TCRdb call of TRBD1 cannot be checked. The CDR3 protein is CASSLAQTGGDEQFF.